This T cell receptor (beta chain) emerged from a study of shared clonotypes between healthy human individuals. Study-level information: The composition of the donors was a couple of women and a few men aged 18 to 49. Study results and caveats: Memory subsets generally showed smaller estimated richness than naive subsets did. Clonotypes that were shared across a few donors made up 4% to 6% of naive CD4 clonotypes.

This CDR3 has 15 residues. The V segment lost 4 bases and the J segment 6 bases; nucleotides outside the gene matches: 4. Per the germline V gene, CDR1 is MGHRA and CDR2 is YSYEKL. As to this clone: The antigen remains unidentified.

The naive CD8 fraction comprised CD45RO-negative cells positively selected for CCR7 and excluded terminally differentiated effector memory CD45RA+ cells. All donors were healthy HIV-negative adults lacking recent acute infections or vaccinations. Sequenced by immunoSEQ multiplex PCR; TCRdb stores in-frame clones only, minus some. This sample has about 2.1 million clones, with around 95% found just once. This sequence originates from a man younger than 30 in good health. Some clones in this sample may be carry-over from other donors' samples. The material sequenced was naive CD8+ T cells from PBMCs. The rearrangement uses TRBV4-1 and TRBJ1-5; 12 bases fit TRBD1. CDR3 sequence: CASSPGTGGFQPQHF. The CDR3 nucleotides are TGCGCCAGCAGCCCCGGGACAGGGGGCTTTCAGCCCCAGCATTTT.